The 3 T cell receptor beta chains given below trace back to one sample, sequenced in a study of shared clonotypes between healthy human individuals. Assay: immunoSEQ multiplex PCR; the TCRdb copy retains only in-frame clones and omits some. The table lists over 95,000 clones, around 68% of them singletons. Sample: memory CD8+ T cells sorted from blood. The subset was: CD45RO+ cells pooled with CCR7-negative TemRA cells. Source of these receptors: a woman in her thirties in good health.

The table lists this clone with a few counts. The rearrangement links TRBV4-1 to TRBJ1-4; the D is unclear. V lost 0 bases to trimming and J lost 14 bases, with 13 bases between them. CDR1 MGHRA and CDR2 YSYEKL come from the germline V gene. CDR3 length equals 13 residues. CDR3 amino acids: CASSQDGPYELFF. The CDR3 bases are TGCGCCAGCAGCCAAGACGGGCCATACGAGCTGTTTTTT.

This clone has only a few counts. The V call is TRBV19, the J call TRBJ1-2; TRBD1 matches at 7 bases. The CDR3 runs to 12 residues. The germline V gene has CDR1 LNHDA and CDR2 SQIVND (reference sequence). After removal of 11 bases from V and 7 bases from J, the junction contained 10 bases not matched to a gene. The CDR3 DNA reads as TGTGCCCTGGAGGGGGCTGACGGTGGCTACACCTTC. This encodes CALEGADGGYTF.

The V call is TRBV7-8, the J call TRBJ1-3; D is unclear. Germline CDR1 SGHVS, CDR2 FQNEAQ. The ends were cut back, 1 base at V and 0 bases at J, with 7 bases in the middle. The CDR3 spans 15 residues. The CDR3 DNA sequence: TGTGCCAGCAGCTTAGGGCGGAACTCTGGAAACACCATATATTTT. It encodes CASSLGRNSGNTIYF. The full variable domain, its missing parts supplied by reference TRBV7-8 and TRBJ1-3, is GAGVSQSPRYKVAKRGQDVALRCDPISGHVSLFWYQQALGQGPEFLTYFQNEAQLDKSGLPSDRFFAERPEGSVSTLKIQRTQQEDSAVYLCASSLGRNSGNTIYFGEGSWLTVV.